The 30 T cell receptor beta chains given below trace back to one sample, sequenced in a study of blood T cells in healthy people across ages. Next came a second PCR, run for about 7 to 12 cycles, which used a sample-barcoded 5' primer along with a J-beta primer mix. A single record per CDR3 protein comes from TCRdb applying MiXCR to the 5' RACE reads. The sample carries more than 700,000 distinct CDR3 sequences, 46% recorded once. Input material: blood. The source is an elderly man in good health.

This clonotype has just a few counts. V is TRBV7-2 and J is TRBJ2-5; 7 nucleotides agree with TRBD2. V was clipped by 1 base and J by 2 bases; unmatched bases: 7. In germline, CDR1 is SGHTA, CDR2 FQGNSA. The CDR3 sequence is 16 residues long. The CDR3 loop is CASSLGTWGGQETQYF. DNA of the CDR3: TGTGCCAGCAGCTTAGGGACTTGGGGGGGACAAGAGACCCAGTACTTC.

This clonotype was counted a few times. The rearrangement links TRBV12-3 or TRBV12-4 to TRBJ2-1; 7 nucleotides line up with TRBD2. Trimming removed 8 bases from V and 5 bases from J; junction bases left unmatched: 9. CDR3 size: 14 residues. CDR3 nucleotides: TGTGCCAGCCAGAGCGGGGAACTACACAATGAGCAGTTCTTC. Translating it yields CASQSGELHNEQFF.

This clonotype showed up just a few times. In nucleotides, the CDR3 is TGTGCCAGCAGCTTAACTGGTGTTGAGCAGTTCTTC. Translating it yields CASSLTGVEQFF. J is TRBJ2-1 and V is TRBV7-3; no clear D. Germline CDR1 reads SGHTA; CDR2 reads FQGTGA. V was pared by 0 bases and J by 9 bases, with 6 bases between. The CDR3 is 12 amino acids.

V is TRBV7-2 and J is TRBJ2-3, with TRBD2 as a possible D gene (7 bases). V was shortened by 1 base and J by 5 bases, with 13 bases between the two germline ends. This CDR3 has 15 amino acids. Germline assignment: CDR1 SGHTA and CDR2 FQGNSA. CDR3 in amino acids: CASSLGGGSGDTQYF. The CDR3 DNA sequence: TGTGCCAGCAGCTTAGGGGGGGGCTCAGGAGATACGCAGTATTTT.

On this clonotype: Given a much more abundant clone one base away, this may be a read error. V gene TRBV27 combines with J gene TRBJ2-5; D perhaps matches TRBD2 (5 bases). V shed 5 bases and J shed 9 bases, with 16 bases lying between them. The germline gives CDR1 MNHEY, CDR2 SMNVEV (reference sequence). The CDR3 is 13 residues long. CDR3 sequence: CASSPSPPAPQYF. CDR3 DNA sequence: TGTGCCAGCAGTCCTAGCCCCCCGGCACCCCAGTACTTC.

This clonotype was detected a few times. The chain uses TRBV6-1 and TRBJ2-3; D is possibly TRBD1 or TRBD2 (5 bases each). The germline V and J ends were trimmed by 4 bases and 4 bases, with 15 bases remaining between them. Germline V gene data show CDR1 as MNHNS and CDR2 as SASEGT. The CDR3 covers 15 residues. This CDR3 is CASSAYDRGADTQYF. In DNA form, the CDR3 reads TGTGCCAGCAGTGCTTACGACAGAGGGGCAGATACGCAGTATTTT.

Only a few counts were recorded for this clonotype. This rearrangement joins TRBV7-2 to TRBJ2-7; D unresolved. The CDR3 consists of 12 residues. The V end was cut by 3 bases, the J end by 2 bases, with 5 bases between. Looked up from germline, CDR1 is SGHTA and CDR2 is FQGNSA. The CDR3 is CASSFFPYEQYF. The CDR3 region has the DNA TGTGCCAGCAGCTTTTTTCCCTACGAGCAGTACTTC.

The chain joins TRBV5-1 to TRBJ2-7; 7 positions agree with TRBD2. CDR1 SGHRS and CDR2 YFSETQ come from the germline V gene. With V trimmed by 4 bases and J by 5 bases, 18 bases remained unmatched. The CDR3 consists of 17 residues. The CDR3, as DNA: TGCGCCAGCAGCCCCTCTGGGGGGAGCGGGAACAACAACGAGCAGTACTTC. This translates into CASSPSGGSGNNNEQYF. Looking up the rest from reference TRBV5-1 and TRBJ2-7 gives the full variable domain: KAGVTQTPRYLIKTRGQQVTLSCSPISGHRSVSWYQQTPGQGLQFLFEYFSETQRNKGNFPGRFSGRQFSNSRSEMNVSTLELGDSALYLCASSPSGGSGNNNEQYFGPGTRLTVT.

V gene TRBV6-6 combines with J gene TRBJ2-3; D gene ambiguous. The CDR3 length is 14 residues. Deletions cut 9 bases from V and 0 bases from J, with 13 bases between. Germline CDR1 MNHNY, CDR2 SVGAGI (reference sequence). Written as DNA, the CDR3 is TGTGCCAGTCTAGGACGGATTAGCACAGATACGCAGTATTTT. Encoded protein: CASLGRISTDTQYF.

CDR3: CASSPPVGGLYNEQFF. CDR3 DNA: TGTGCCAGCAGCCCCCCTGTGGGGGGGCTTTACAATGAGCAGTTCTTC. The chain combines TRBV11-1 with TRBJ2-1; the D gene is possibly TRBD2 (7 bases). Germline loops: CDR1 SGHAT, CDR2 FQDESV (reference sequence). Deletions cut 5 bases from V and 4 bases from J, with 18 bases between. The CDR3 extends over 16 amino acids.

There are a few counts of this clonotype. The chain couples TRBV6-2 or TRBV6-3 to TRBJ2-7; 7 nucleotides agree with TRBD1. CDR1 and CDR2 from the germline V gene are MNHEY and SVGEGT. CDR3 length: 14 residues. V shed 7 bases and J 0 bases; nucleotides not matched to a gene: 6. The CDR3 bases are TGTGCCAGCAACCCGGACAGGAGCTCCTACGAGCAGTACTTC. Protein sequence: CASNPDRSSYEQYF.

This chain connects TRBV7-3 to TRBJ2-3, with no clear D. Germline CDR1 reads SGHTA; CDR2 reads FQGTGA. Trimming stripped 8 bases from V and 0 bases from J, with 12 bases between. CDR3 size: 14 residues. The CDR3 coding sequence is TGTGCCAGCGGCCCAACCAGGAGCACAGATACGCAGTATTTT. Translated, it gives CASGPTRSTDTQYF.

V and J are TRBV15 and TRBJ2-2, with a possible D match to TRBD2 (5 bases). The CDR3 extends over 13 amino acids. Germline V gene lookup returns CDR1 LNHNV and CDR2 YYDKDF (reference sequence). V gave up 5 bases and J gave up 5 bases, with 9 bases separating them. The CDR3 region is CATSPTGTGELFF. CDR3 nucleotide sequence: TGTGCCACCAGCCCCACGGGGACCGGGGAGCTGTTTTTT. Full variable domain (missing parts from reference TRBV15 and TRBJ2-2): DAMVIQNPRYQVTQFGKPVTLSCSQTLNHNVMYWYQQKSSQAPKLLFHYYDKDFNNEADTPDNFQSRRPNTSFCFLDIRSPGLGDTAMYLCATSPTGTGELFFGEGSRLTVL.

This clonotype was detected a few times. The chain couples TRBV20-1 to TRBJ2-5; D gene uncertain. Germline CDR1 reads DFQATT; CDR2 reads SNEGSKA (reference sequence). Trimming left V 3 bases short and J 3 bases short, with 8 bases between. This CDR3 comprises 12 residues. The CDR3 nucleotides read TGCAGTGCTAGCTCAACGAAAGAGACCCAGTACTTC. It encodes CSASSTKETQYF.

The chain links TRBV2 to TRBJ2-5; TRBD1 agrees at 7 bases. The junction had 6 bases not matched to a gene; V was cut back by 2 bases and J by 9 bases. This CDR3 contains 13 residues. Germline lookup yields CDR1 SNHLY and CDR2 FYNNEI. This chain's CDR3 is CASSEMTGQAQYF. CDR3 coding DNA: TGTGCCAGCAGTGAAATGACAGGGCAAGCCCAGTACTTC.

The chain combines TRBV6-5 with TRBJ2-2, with 10 bases lining up with TRBD1. Germline V gene sequence: CDR1 MNHEY, CDR2 SVGAGI. J lost 6 bases, V lost 8 bases, and 6 bases had no gene match. The CDR3 length is 14 residues. The CDR3 reads CASAGQGMSGELFF. The CDR3 DNA follows: TGTGCCAGCGCGGGACAGGGGATGTCCGGGGAGCTGTTTTTT.

This clonotype has a handful of counts. The rearrangement joins TRBV15 to TRBJ2-7; TRBD2 matches at 9 bases. The CDR3 runs 15 residues. Losses at the gene ends were 0 bases for V and 7 bases for J; bases not matched to a gene: 7. The germline gives CDR1 LNHNV, CDR2 YYDKDF (reference sequence). This chain's CDR3 is CATSRDASGVGEQYF. CDR3 in DNA: TGTGCCACCAGCAGAGATGCTAGCGGGGTGGGTGAGCAGTACTTC.

The chain couples TRBV18 to TRBJ2-1, with D possibly matching TRBD2 (6 bases). The germline V and J ends were trimmed by 5 bases and 14 bases, with 28 bases remaining between them. Germline-derived CDR1 and CDR2 are KGHSH and LQKENI. The CDR3 covers 16 residues. The CDR3 sequence: CASSSRDSRTKMLKFF. The CDR3 nucleotides read TGTGCCAGCTCATCACGGGACTCAAGAACCAAAATGTTGAAGTTCTTC. Full variable domain (rest looked up from reference TRBV18 and TRBJ2-1): NAGVMQNPRHLVRRRGQEARLRCSPMKGHSHVYWYRQLPEEGLKFMVYLQKENIIDESGMPKERFSAEFPKEGPSILRIQQVVRGDSAAYFCASSSRDSRTKMLKFFGPGTRLTVL.

Here the CDR3 reads CASSPGQIAASTDTQYF. CDR3 nucleotides: TGTGCCAGCAGCCCCGGGCAGATCGCCGCTAGCACAGATACGCAGTATTTT. This chain connects TRBV7-9 to TRBJ2-3, with D uncertain. The CDR3 consists of 17 residues. The V gene's germline CDR1 is SEHNR and CDR2 FQNEAQ (reference sequence). V was pared by 5 bases and J by 0 bases, with 18 bases between.

This clonotype has only a few counts. The genes are TRBV9 and TRBJ1-1, with 9 nucleotides matching TRBD1. From germline, CDR1 is SGDLS and CDR2 YYNGEE. There are 14 residues in the CDR3. Trimming at V came to 3 bases and at J to 1 base, leaving 1 base not matched to a gene. This CDR3 is CASSEGQGNTEAFF. CDR3 in DNA: TGTGCCAGCAGCGAGGGACAGGGGAACACTGAAGCTTTCTTT.

V usage is TRBV12-3 or TRBV12-4 and J usage is TRBJ1-5; 7 bases align to TRBD1. The CDR3 loop spans 16 amino acids. Germline trimming cut 5 bases from V and 7 bases from J; bases unmatched to any gene: 14. CDR3 sequence reads: CASSRYLTGARQPQHF. In DNA form, the CDR3 reads TGTGCCAGCAGTCGCTACCTTACAGGGGCTCGGCAGCCCCAGCATTTT.

Only a few counts were recorded for this clonotype. The gene calls are TRBV5-1 and TRBJ2-5; no reliable D call. The germline gives CDR1 SGHRS, CDR2 YFSETQ. This CDR3 is built from 15 residues. V gave up 1 base and J gave up 2 bases, with 12 bases separating them. Written as DNA, the CDR3 is TGCGCCAGCAGCTTGCCTGGACGGAAACAAGAGACCCAGTACTTC. It is translated as CASSLPGRKQETQYF.

The table lists this clonotype with a few counts. The rearrangement joins TRBV19 to TRBJ2-1; D is ambiguous. V lost 7 bases and J 8 bases, leaving 9 bases between the germline ends. CDR1 and CDR2 from the germline V gene are LNHDA and SQIVND (reference sequence). CDR3 length: 11 residues. CDR3 sequence (DNA): TGTGCCAGTAAGGTTCGCGATGAGCAGTTCTTC. This sequence encodes CASKVRDEQFF. The complete variable domain, with remaining parts taken from reference TRBV19 and TRBJ2-1, reads DGGITQSPKYLFRKEGQNVTLSCEQNLNHDAMYWYRQDPGQGLRLIYYSQIVNDFQKGDIAEGYSVSREKKESFPLTVTSAQKNPTAFYLCASKVRDEQFFGPGTRLTVL.

The V call is TRBV20-1, the J call TRBJ2-6; no clear D. The CDR3 sequence is 14 residues long. Trimming stripped 3 bases from V and 2 bases from J, with 8 bases between. CDR1 is DFQATT, CDR2 SNEGSKA, per germline (reference sequence). The CDR3 here is CSARAATGANVLTF. CDR3 nucleotide sequence: TGCAGTGCTAGGGCAGCCACTGGGGCCAACGTCCTGACTTTC.

A few counts support this clonotype. The chain carries TRBV29-1 and TRBJ2-7; TRBD2 agrees at 11 bases. After removal of 4 bases from V and 4 bases from J, the junction contained 3 bases not matched to a gene. This CDR3 is built from 13 residues. The germline V gene encodes CDR1 SQVTM and CDR2 ANQGSEA. The CDR3 nucleotides read TGCAGCGTTGTCCTAGCGGGGGGTTACGAGCAGTACTTC. Translated, it gives CSVVLAGGYEQYF.

This clonotype was seen only a few times. The chain links TRBV7-9 to TRBJ2-3; 16 positions match TRBD2. J gave up 2 bases and V 5 bases, and 7 bases lay outside the gene matches. Germline CDR1 is SEHNR and CDR2 is FQNEAQ (reference sequence). CDR3 length: 18 amino acids. The CDR3 DNA reads as TGTGCCAGCAGCCCAACGGGACTAGCGGGAGGGAACACAGATACGCAGTATTTT. Amino acids: CASSPTGLAGGNTDTQYF.

This clonotype was counted between two and nine times. This chain links TRBV10-3 with TRBJ2-1; the match to TRBD1 covers 9 bases. Germline values: CDR1 ENHRY, CDR2 SYGVKD. The CDR3 runs 17 residues. V was pared by 0 bases and J by 5 bases, with 8 bases of the junction left unmatched. The CDR3, as DNA: TGTGCCATCAGTGAGTCTTGGGGGACAGGGAAGAACAATGAGCAGTTCTTC. Protein sequence: CAISESWGTGKNNEQFF.

The rearrangement links TRBV28 to TRBJ2-2; D is uncertain. The CDR3 contains 15 residues. V lost 8 bases, J lost 2 bases, and 15 bases lay in between. Germline-derived CDR1 and CDR2 are MDHEN and SYDVKM. CDR3 sequence: CASLAKRYNTGELFF. As DNA, the CDR3 is TGTGCCAGCTTGGCGAAGAGGTATAACACCGGGGAGCTGTTTTTT.

The rearrangement uses TRBV12-3 or TRBV12-4 and TRBJ2-2; possible D gene TRBD1, 5 bases. With 5 bases removed from V and 3 bases from J, the gap between germline ends came to 10 bases. The CDR3 covers 14 residues. CDR3 sequence: CASSPVGHTGELFF. In DNA, the CDR3 is TGTGCCAGCAGTCCTGTGGGGCACACCGGGGAGCTGTTTTTT.

This sequence joins TRBV30 and TRBJ2-7, with 9 bases identical to TRBD2. In germline, CDR1 is GTSNPN, CDR2 SVGIG (reference sequence). This CDR3 comprises 15 residues. With V trimmed by 0 bases and J by 3 bases, 6 bases remained unmatched. The CDR3 bases are TGTGCCTGGAGTGTACTCCCTAGCGGGATCTACGAGCAGTACTTC. This translates into CAWSVLPSGIYEQYF.